The rows below give T cell receptor beta chains drawn from one sample of a study of long-term antiretroviral therapy in people with HIV. Measured with immunoSEQ multiplex PCR; TCRdb has only the in-frame clones, and not every one. The table lists approximately 31,000 clones, 78% of them singletons. Source: unsorted PBMCs, taken 3.1 years after starting antiretroviral therapy. Receptors originate from a woman in her 50s with HIV. The CDR3 runs from the conserved cysteine through the conserved F or W. A D gene is named only where the DNA matches it firmly. A row's size may be missing; if present it is once, few, many or a size class.

. TRBJ1-2 . TRBV15 TGTGCCACCAGCAGCAGGGACGATAGCTATGGCTACACCTTC CATSSRDDSYGYTF
. TRBJ1-1 . TRBV7-8 TGTGCCAGCAGCTTAGTCGATAACCTAAACACTGAAGCTTTCTTT CASSLVDNLNTEAFF
TRBD2 TRBJ2-1 . TRBV19 TGTGCCAGTATGTTGCGGGGGGACAATGAGCAGTTCTTC CASMLRGDNEQFF
. TRBJ2-2 few TRBV11-2 TGTGCCAGCAGCTTAACTAGGGATTCGAGCACCGGGGAGCTGTTTTTT CASSLTRDSSTGELFF
. TRBJ2-7 . TRBV11-2 TGTGCCAGCAGCCCCCGGGGGTCTACTGCCTACGAGCAGTACTTC CASSPRGSTAYEQYF
. TRBJ1-1 . TRBV7-9 TGTGCCAGCAGCGTACAGGGTGGCACTGAAGCTTTCTTT CASSVQGGTEAFF
. TRBJ1-3 . TRBV28 TGTGCCAGCAGTCCCCGAGGCTCTGGAAACACCATATATTTT CASSPRGSGNTIYF
TRBD1 TRBJ1-4 . TRBV6-5 TGTGCCAGCAGAAAGGGGGCCCGAGGAGAAAAACTGTTTTTT CASRKGARGEKLFF
. TRBJ1-5 . TRBV6-5 TGTGCCAGCGGAGGAGCAGGGGCCCAGCCCCAGCATTTT CASGGAGAQPQHF
TRBD1 TRBJ2-7 . TRBV5-1 TGCGCCAGCAGCTTGGCAGGACAGGGAAAAGGGAGCTCCTACGAGCAGTACTTC CASSLAGQGKGSSYEQYF
. TRBJ2-2 . TRBV2 TGTGCCAGCAGAGTAACCGGGACTAACACCGGGGAGCTGTTTTTT CASRVTGTNTGELFF
TRBD2 TRBJ2-3 . TRBV5-1 TGCGCCAGCAGCTTTCACGGGGGGGGCACAGATACGCAGTATTTT CASSFHGGGTDTQYF
TRBD1 TRBJ1-1 . TRBV5-1 TGCGCCAGCAGCTTACCTGGGACAGTTGAAGCTTTCTTT CASSLPGTVEAFF
. TRBJ1-1 . TRBV13 TGTGCCAGCAGCTTATCCGGGTTGAGAGCTTTCTTT CASSLSGLRAFF
TRBD1 TRBJ1-2 . TRBV5-1 TGCGCCAGCAGCCTAGAGACAGGGGCGTATGGCTACACCTTC CASSLETGAYGYTF
. TRBJ1-4 . TRBV19 TGTGCCAGTAGTATCGGTTACGGGGCGACTAATGAAAAACTGTTTTTT CASSIGYGATNEKLFF
. TRBJ1-2 few TRBV5-5 TGTGCCAGCAGCTTGGCAGTAACCTATGGCTACACCTTC CASSLAVTYGYTF
. TRBJ1-1 . TRBV19 TGTGCCAGTAGTATAACCCCCAGGGCGAACACTGAAGCTTTCTTT CASSITPRANTEAFF
TRBD2 TRBJ2-5 . TRBV5-1 TGCGCCAGCAGCATTACTAGCGGGGGAGAGACCCAGTACTTC CASSITSGGETQYF
. TRBJ2-1 . TRBV28 TGTGCCAGCGACAGTCGGATACACAATGAGCAGTTCTTC CASDSRIHNEQFF
TRBD1 TRBJ1-2 . TRBV4-1 TGCGCCAGCAGCCATCCCGGGACAGATAGAGGTGGCTACACCTTC CASSHPGTDRGGYTF
. TRBJ2-2 . TRBV10-3 TGTGCCATCAGGGCAACAGGGGGGGACACCGGGGAGCTGTTTTTT CAIRATGGDTGELFF
. TRBJ2-5 . TRBV5-6 TGTGCCAGCAGCTTCCTAGCTCGCCAAGAGACCCAGTACTTC CASSFLARQETQYF
TRBD1 TRBJ1-4 . TRBV7-2 TGTGCCAGCAGCCGGGACAGGGTTAATGAAAAACTGTTTTTT CASSRDRVNEKLFF
. TRBJ1-2 . TRBV27 TGTGCCAGCAGTTTTAGGGGATCAGGCTACACCTTC CASSFRGSGYTF
. TRBJ1-5 . TRBV10-2 TGCGCCAGCAGTGAGTATGGTAGCAATCAGCCCCAGCATTTT CASSEYGSNQPQHF
. TRBJ2-7 . TRBV7-8 TGTGCCAGCAGCCCCCCGACCGGGACGGGCACCTACGAGCAGTACTTC CASSPPTGTGTYEQYF
. TRBJ1-1 . TRBV30 TGTGCCTGGACCAGGATGGGACTGGTGAACACTGAAGCTTTCTTT CAWTRMGLVNTEAFF
TRBD1 TRBJ1-2 . TRBV6-1 TGTGCCAGCACCAAGGGACAGACATATGGCTACACCTTC CASTKGQTYGYTF
. TRBJ2-1 . TRBV6-5 TGTGCCAGCAGTTACCCTCTACAATGGGATGAGCAGTTCTTC CASSYPLQWDEQFF
TRBD1 TRBJ1-2 once TRBV9 TGTGCCAGCAGCGGGGGACAGGGAAAGGGAGGAGGCTACACCTTC CASSGGQGKGGGYTF
TRBD1 TRBJ1-2 . TRBV11-2 TGTGCCAGCAGCGGAAATCGGGACAGGGGGCTCGGCTACACCTTC CASSGNRDRGLGYTF
. TRBJ2-7 once TRBV14 TGTGCCAGCAGCTCAATGGCGCAGGGTAGCTACGAGCAGTACTTC CASSSMAQGSYEQYF
TRBD1 TRBJ2-7 . TRBV6-1 TGTGCCAGCAGAAAATCGACAGGGGGCGGGAACGAGCAGTACTTC CASRKSTGGGNEQYF
TRBD1 TRBJ2-5 . TRBV2 TGTGCCAGCATTCGGGACAGGGGGGAGACCCAGTACTTC CASIRDRGETQYF
. TRBJ2-7 once TRBV19 TGTGCCAGTAGTTCAAAGGGGGGGACAGGTACCTACGAGCAGTACTTC CASSSKGGTGTYEQYF
. TRBJ2-1 . TRBV5-1 TGCGCCAGCAGCTTGGGGGGGGAGCAGTTCTTC CASSLGGEQFF
. TRBJ1-2 . TRBV5-1 TGCGCCAGCAGCTTGGAGCCGCGGGGAGCTAACTATGGCTACACCTTC CASSLEPRGANYGYTF
TRBD2 TRBJ2-1 . TRBV30 TGTGCCTGGAGGGGGACTAGCGGGGGCCAACAACGGTGGTTCTTC CAWRGTSGGQQRWFF
. TRBJ1-1 few TRBV9 TGTGCCAGCAGCGTAGGGCAATTTATGAACACTGAAGCTTTCTTT CASSVGQFMNTEAFF
TRBD2 TRBJ2-1 . TRBV19 TGTGCCAGTAGTATTACTAGCGGGGTAGGTGAGCAGTTCTTC CASSITSGVGEQFF